This TCR beta chain is from a study of T-cell reconstitution after alpha-beta-depleted transplantation in children. CDR3 length equals 13 residues. Trimming left V 7 bases short and J 0 bases short, with 9 bases between. Preparing the TCRbeta library involved the use of unique molecular identifiers. MiXCR was run by TCRdb on the PCR reads, yielding one entry per CDR3 protein. This sample has under 350,000 distinct CDR3 sequences, with almost 10% found just once. The starting material was PBMCs from the stem cell graft donor, obtained from the stem cell graft. The receptor comes from a human donor who donated a stem cell graft to a child with SCID. This chain connects TRBV12-3 or TRBV12-4 to TRBJ1-1; D ambiguous. CDR3 DNA: TGTGCCAGCACGTGGGAAATGAACACTGAAGCTTTCTTT. Translation gives CASTWEMNTEAFF.